The entry that follows covers one TCR beta chain sequence. This entry comes from a study of T-cell memory formation after mild COVID-19. cDNA libraries for TCR alpha and TCR beta, carrying sample barcodes and UMIs, came from 5'RACE with constant-segment primers. TCRdb analysed the 5' RACE reads with MiXCR anew, one entry per CDR3 protein. The table has some 320,000 distinct CDR3 sequences, 13% to 15% seen once. Sequencing was carried out using PBMCs or a T cell subset sorted from them (not recorded which). The source is a man aged 18 to 35 who had mild COVID-19 (a few samples of this study predate the infection). Cell type and time point are not known.

This chain's CDR3 is CASSFLGQGGNIQYF. In nucleotides, the CDR3 is TGTGCCAGCAGTTTCCTGGGACAGGGAGGAAACATTCAGTACTTC. J is TRBJ2-4 and V is TRBV27; 9 positions agree with TRBD1. J gave up 6 bases and V 3 bases, and 6 bases lay outside the gene matches. Germline assignment: CDR1 MNHEY and CDR2 SMNVEV (reference sequence). The CDR3 spans 15 residues.